This record looks at one T cell receptor beta chain sequence and its context. Its cognate antigen is unknown. MiXCR was run by TCRdb on the reads, yielding one entry per CDR3 protein. The table lists about 890,000 distinct CDR3 sequences, around 31% of them singletons. This record comes from a study of T cell repertoires in cytomegalovirus infection. The CDR3 length is 13 residues. In germline, CDR1 is SNHLY, CDR2 FYNNEI. V shed 2 bases and J shed 6 bases, with 10 bases lying between them. The rearrangement joins TRBV2 to TRBJ1-2; D possibly corresponds to TRBD1 (5 bases). Sequenced material: cultured CD8+ T cells from PBMCs, taken from culture after CMV antigen stimulation. The source of this sequence is a human donor in good health (CMV status not recorded). Some clones in this sample may be carry-over from other donors' samples. The DNA for the CDR3 is TGTGCCAGCAGTGAAAGTGGGGGGAATGGCTACACCTTC. Amino acids: CASSESGGNGYTF.